Listed here are 13 T cell receptor beta chains from one sample, sequenced in a study of blood T cell repertoires in COVID-19. Data came from immunoSEQ multiplex PCR; TCRdb stores just in-frame clones and leaves some out. The data show some 260,000 clones, roughly 87% seen once. Sequenced material: peripheral blood. The origin of the receptors is a human donor in a cohort sampled during active COVID-19.

The rearrangement links TRBV6-5 to TRBJ2-5; the match to TRBD1 covers 8 bases. Germline loops: CDR1 MNHEY, CDR2 SVGAGI. The V and J ends lost 0 bases and 4 bases, in that order; junction bases with no gene match: 7. The CDR3 has 16 residues. The CDR3: CASSYSAGQVVETQYF. Here the CDR3 DNA reads TGTGCCAGCAGTTACTCGGCGGGACAGGTAGTAGAGACCCAGTACTTC.

V and J are TRBV7-9 and TRBJ2-1, with 7 bases fitting TRBD2. CDR3 length: 16 residues. CDR1 is SEHNR and CDR2 is FQNEAQ in the germline V gene (reference sequence). V was clipped by 5 bases and J by 1 base; unmatched bases: 8. DNA for the CDR3: TGTGCCAGCAGCCTAAGAGCGGGACCATCCTACAATGAGCAGTTCTTC. Its translation is CASSLRAGPSYNEQFF.

J is TRBJ2-6 and V is TRBV13; D gene uncertain. V was trimmed by 8 bases and J by 3 bases, leaving 23 bases between them. The germline CDR1 and CDR2 sequences are PRHDT and FYEKMQ (reference sequence). This CDR3 comprises 18 residues. The CDR3 reads CASENRYLFGGGANVLTF. The CDR3 DNA reads TGTGCCAGCGAGAACCGATATCTTTTCGGCGGTGGGGCCAACGTCCTGACTTTC. Drawing the rest from reference TRBV13 and TRBJ2-6, the complete variable domain is AAGVIQSPRHLIKEKRETATLKCYPIPRHDTVYWYQQGPGQDPQFLISFYEKMQSDKGSIPDRFSAQQFSDYHSELNMSSLELGDSALYFCASENRYLFGGGANVLTFGAGSRLTVL.

The chain uses TRBV6-5 and TRBJ1-2; 7 bases line up with TRBD1. Germline CDR1 and CDR2: MNHEY and SVGAGI. V shed 6 bases, J shed 8 bases, and the junction held 9 bases outside the gene matches. The CDR3 runs to 13 residues. The CDR3 nucleotides read TGTGCCAGCAGCCGCACAGGGGTGTGGGGCTACACCTTC. Translating gives CASSRTGVWGYTF.

The chain is built from TRBV19 and TRBJ1-2, with unresolved D. Trimming removed 4 bases from V and 1 base from J, with 13 bases in between. The CDR3 runs to 15 residues. Germline V gene data show CDR1 as LNHDA and CDR2 as SQIVND (reference sequence). CDR3 residues: CASSRARNVNYGYTF. For the CDR3, the DNA is TGTGCCAGTAGTAGAGCCAGGAACGTTAACTATGGCTACACCTTC.

This clone was seen a single time. V usage is TRBV7-9 and J usage is TRBJ2-7; 11 nucleotides align to TRBD2. Germline CDR1 is SEHNR and CDR2 is FQNEAQ (reference sequence). The CDR3 spans 14 residues. V dropped 4 bases and J dropped 2; count of bases not matched to a gene: 1. CDR3 residues: CASSSSGRPYEQYF. CDR3 coding DNA: TGTGCCAGCAGCTCTAGCGGGAGGCCCTACGAGCAGTACTTC.

The J gene is TRBJ1-2, the V gene TRBV27, with no clear D. Between the trimmed V and J ends, which lost 2 bases and 4 bases, there was a span of 11 bases. The length of the CDR3 is 14 residues. CDR1 and CDR2 (germline): MNHEY, SMNVEV (reference sequence). CDR3 sequence: CASSLGPRSYGYTF. CDR3 DNA sequence: TGTGCCAGCAGTTTAGGGCCAAGAAGCTATGGCTACACCTTC.

The chain is built from TRBV5-8 and TRBJ2-1; maybe TRBD1 (6 bases). CDR1 SGHTS and CDR2 YDEGEE come from the germline V gene. The CDR3 has 17 residues. V was pared by 5 bases and J by 8 bases, with 26 bases between. The CDR3 DNA sequence: TGTGCCAGCAGTCCATACATAAGACAGGCCCCCGAGGATGAGCAGTTCTTC. Amino acids: CASSPYIRQAPEDEQFF.

The V and J genes are TRBV28 and TRBJ1-3; the match to TRBD1 covers 7 bases. The trim removed 6 bases at V and 0 bases at J, leaving 2 bases unmatched. Per the germline V gene, CDR1 is MDHEN and CDR2 is SYDVKM. The CDR3 contains 14 residues. CDR3 DNA: TGTGCCAGCAGCAGACAGGGCTCTGGAAACACCATATATTTT. The encoded protein is CASSRQGSGNTIYF. Full variable domain (rest looked up from reference TRBV28 and TRBJ1-3): DVKVTQSSRYLVKRTGEKVFLECVQDMDHENMFWYRQDPGLGLRLIYFSYDVKMKEKGDIPEGYSVSREKKERFSLILESASTNQTSMYLCASSRQGSGNTIYFGEGSWLTVV.

This chain links TRBV6-5 with TRBJ1-5; D call uncertain. V dropped 0 bases and J dropped 3 bases, with 9 bases sitting between them. The germline V gene encodes CDR1 MNHEY and CDR2 SVGAGI. There are 15 residues in the CDR3. The CDR3 bases are TGTGCCAGCAGTTACTCGAGCGGATCCAATCAGCCCCAGCATTTT. It translates to CASSYSSGSNQPQHF.

This chain uses TRBV18 with TRBJ1-2; no reliable D call. The CDR3 sequence is 12 residues long. V lost 2 bases, J lost 8 bases, and 9 bases lay in between. Germline V gene lookup returns CDR1 KGHSH and CDR2 LQKENI. In DNA form, the CDR3 reads TGTGCCAGCTCACCAGGGTCGGGGGGCTACACCTTC. This encodes CASSPGSGGYTF.

The chain joins TRBV9 to TRBJ1-1, with 8 bases fitting TRBD1. V lost 4 bases and J lost 1; bases outside the gene matches: 3. Per germline, CDR1 SGDLS and CDR2 YYNGEE. There are 14 residues in the CDR3. Here the CDR3 DNA reads TGTGCCAGCAGCAGGGACAGGCGGAACACTGAAGCTTTCTTT. It encodes CASSRDRRNTEAFF.

This rearrangement joins TRBV20-1 to TRBJ1-2; D not resolved. V gave up 3 bases and J gave up 4 bases, with 9 bases separating them. The CDR3 consists of 12 residues. Looked up from germline, CDR1 is DFQATT and CDR2 is SNEGSKA (reference sequence). The CDR3 coding sequence is TGCAGTGCTAGTACAGCCTCCTATGGCTACACCTTC. It is translated as CSASTASYGYTF.